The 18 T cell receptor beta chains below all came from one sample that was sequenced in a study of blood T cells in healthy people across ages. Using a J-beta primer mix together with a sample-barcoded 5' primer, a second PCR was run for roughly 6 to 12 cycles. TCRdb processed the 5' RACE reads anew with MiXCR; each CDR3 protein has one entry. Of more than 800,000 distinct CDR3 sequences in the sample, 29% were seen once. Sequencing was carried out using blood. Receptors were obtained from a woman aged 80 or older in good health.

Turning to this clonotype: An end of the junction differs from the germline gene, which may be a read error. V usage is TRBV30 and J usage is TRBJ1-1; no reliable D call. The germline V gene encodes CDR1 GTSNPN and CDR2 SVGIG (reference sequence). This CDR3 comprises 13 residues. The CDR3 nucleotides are TGTGCCTGGAGTGTACAGCTGAACACTGAAGATTTCTTT. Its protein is CAWSVQLNTEDFF. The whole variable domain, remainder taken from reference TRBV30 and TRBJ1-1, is SQTIHQWPATLVQPVGSPLSLECTVEGTSNPNLYWYRQAAGRGLQLLFYSVGIGQISSEVPQNLSASRPQDRQFILSSKKLLLSDSGFYLCAWSVQLNTEDFFGQGTRLTVV.

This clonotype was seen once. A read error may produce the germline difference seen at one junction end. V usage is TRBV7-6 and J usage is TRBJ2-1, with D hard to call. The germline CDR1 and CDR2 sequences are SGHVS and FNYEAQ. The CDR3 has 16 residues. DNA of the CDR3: TGTACCAGCAGCTTAGTTGGGGTGAGCTCCTACAATGAGCAGTTCTTC. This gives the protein CTSSLVGVSSYNEQFF.

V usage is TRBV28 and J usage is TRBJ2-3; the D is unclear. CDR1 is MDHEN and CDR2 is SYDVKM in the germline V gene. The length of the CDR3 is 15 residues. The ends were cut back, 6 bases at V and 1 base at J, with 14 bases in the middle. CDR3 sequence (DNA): TGTGCCAGCAGGATCGAGTTCGGCGGCACAGATACGCAGTATTTT. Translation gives CASRIEFGGTDTQYF.

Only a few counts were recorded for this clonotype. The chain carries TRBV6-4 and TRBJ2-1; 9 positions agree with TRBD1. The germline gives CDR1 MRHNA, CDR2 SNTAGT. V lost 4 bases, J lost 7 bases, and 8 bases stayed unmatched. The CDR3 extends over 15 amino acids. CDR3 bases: TGTGCCAGCAGTGCATGGGACAGGGACGTAAATGAGCAGTTCTTC. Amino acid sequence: CASSAWDRDVNEQFF.

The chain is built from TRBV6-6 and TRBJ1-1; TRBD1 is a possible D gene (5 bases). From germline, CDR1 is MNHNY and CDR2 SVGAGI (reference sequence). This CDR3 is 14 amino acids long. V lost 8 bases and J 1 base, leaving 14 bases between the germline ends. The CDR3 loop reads CASAPGPPNTEAFF. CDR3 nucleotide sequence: TGTGCCAGCGCCCCGGGACCGCCGAACACTGAAGCTTTCTTT.

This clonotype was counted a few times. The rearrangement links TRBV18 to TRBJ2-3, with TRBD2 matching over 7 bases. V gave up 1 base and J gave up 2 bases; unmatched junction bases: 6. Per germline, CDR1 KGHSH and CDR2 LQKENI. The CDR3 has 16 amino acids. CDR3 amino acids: CASSPLPAGTTDTQYF. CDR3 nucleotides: TGTGCCAGCTCACCACTCCCAGCGGGGACCACAGATACGCAGTATTTT.

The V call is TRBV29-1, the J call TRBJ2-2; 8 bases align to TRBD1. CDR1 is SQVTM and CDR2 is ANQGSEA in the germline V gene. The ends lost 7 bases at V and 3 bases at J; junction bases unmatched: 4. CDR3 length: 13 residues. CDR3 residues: CSAQGAYTGELFF. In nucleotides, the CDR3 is TGCAGCGCCCAGGGGGCTTACACCGGGGAGCTGTTTTTT.

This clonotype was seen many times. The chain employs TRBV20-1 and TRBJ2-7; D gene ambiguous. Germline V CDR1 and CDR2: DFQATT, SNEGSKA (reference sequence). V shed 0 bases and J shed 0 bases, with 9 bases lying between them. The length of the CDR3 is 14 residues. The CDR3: CSARDPVNSYEQYF. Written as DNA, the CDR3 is TGCAGTGCTAGAGATCCCGTCAACTCCTACGAGCAGTACTTC.

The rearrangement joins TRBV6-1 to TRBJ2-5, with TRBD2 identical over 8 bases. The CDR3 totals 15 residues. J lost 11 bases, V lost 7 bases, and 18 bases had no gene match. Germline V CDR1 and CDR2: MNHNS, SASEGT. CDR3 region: CASISLAGIYNEQYF. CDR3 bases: TGTGCCAGCATCTCCCTAGCGGGCATTTACAATGAGCAGTACTTC.

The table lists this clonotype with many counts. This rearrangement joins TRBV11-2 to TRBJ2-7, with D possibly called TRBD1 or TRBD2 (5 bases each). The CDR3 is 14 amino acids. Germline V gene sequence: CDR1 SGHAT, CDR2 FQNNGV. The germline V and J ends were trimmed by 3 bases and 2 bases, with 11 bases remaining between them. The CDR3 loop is CASSFRGNAYEQYF. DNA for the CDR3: TGTGCCAGCAGCTTTCGGGGCAATGCCTACGAGCAGTACTTC.

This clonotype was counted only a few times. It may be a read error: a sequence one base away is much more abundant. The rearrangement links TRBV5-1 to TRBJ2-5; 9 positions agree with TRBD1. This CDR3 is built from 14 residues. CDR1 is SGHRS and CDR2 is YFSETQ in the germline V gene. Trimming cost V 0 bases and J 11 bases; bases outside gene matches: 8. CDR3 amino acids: CASSLDRDRGEQYF. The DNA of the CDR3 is TGCGCCAGCAGCTTGGATCGTGACAGGGGGGAGCAGTACTTC.

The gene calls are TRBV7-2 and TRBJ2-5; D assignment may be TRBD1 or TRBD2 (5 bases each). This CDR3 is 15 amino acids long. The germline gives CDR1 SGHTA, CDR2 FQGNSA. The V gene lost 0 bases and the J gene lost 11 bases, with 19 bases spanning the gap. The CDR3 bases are TGTGCCAGCAGCTTAGCTCAGGGAGCCTGCAATGAGCAGTACTTC. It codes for CASSLAQGACNEQYF.

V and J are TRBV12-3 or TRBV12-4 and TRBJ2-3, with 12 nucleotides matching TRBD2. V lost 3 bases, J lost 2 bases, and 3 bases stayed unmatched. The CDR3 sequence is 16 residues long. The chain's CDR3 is CASSFTSGGTTDTQYF. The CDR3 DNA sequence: TGTGCCAGCAGTTTCACTAGCGGGGGGACCACAGATACGCAGTATTTT.

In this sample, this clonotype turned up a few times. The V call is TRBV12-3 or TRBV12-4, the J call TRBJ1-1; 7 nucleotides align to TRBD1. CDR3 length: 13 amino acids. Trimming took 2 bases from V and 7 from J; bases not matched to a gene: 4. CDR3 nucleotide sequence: TGTGCCAGCAGTTTAACAGGGGTCAGTGAAGCTTTCTTT. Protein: CASSLTGVSEAFF.

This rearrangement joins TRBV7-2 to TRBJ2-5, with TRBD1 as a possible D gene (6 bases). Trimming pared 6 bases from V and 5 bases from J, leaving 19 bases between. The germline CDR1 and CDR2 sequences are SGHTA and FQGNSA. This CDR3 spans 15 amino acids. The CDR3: CASSLRGGRWETQYF. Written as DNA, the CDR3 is TGTGCCAGCAGTTTACGTGGGGGCCGATGGGAGACCCAGTACTTC. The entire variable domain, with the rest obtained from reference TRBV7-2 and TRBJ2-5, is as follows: GAGVSQSPSNKVTEKGKDVELRCDPISGHTALYWYRQSLGQGLEFLIYFQGNSAPDKSGLPSDRFSAERTGGSVSTLTIQRTQQEDSAVYLCASSLRGGRWETQYFGPGTRLLVL.

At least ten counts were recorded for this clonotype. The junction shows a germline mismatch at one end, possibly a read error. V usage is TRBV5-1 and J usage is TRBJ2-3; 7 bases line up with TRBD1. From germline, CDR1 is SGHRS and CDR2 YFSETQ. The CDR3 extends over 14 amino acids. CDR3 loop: CASSSRQGSDTQYF. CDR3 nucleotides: TGTGCCAGCAGCAGCCGACAGGGATCAGATACGCAGTATTTT.

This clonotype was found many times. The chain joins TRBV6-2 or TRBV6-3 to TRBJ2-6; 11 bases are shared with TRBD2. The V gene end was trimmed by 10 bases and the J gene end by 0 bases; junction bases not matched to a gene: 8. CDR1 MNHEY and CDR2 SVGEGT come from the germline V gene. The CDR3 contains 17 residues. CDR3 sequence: CAISPSGGFSGANVLTF. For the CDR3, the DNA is TGTGCCATCTCCCCTAGCGGGGGGTTCTCTGGGGCCAACGTCCTGACTTTC.

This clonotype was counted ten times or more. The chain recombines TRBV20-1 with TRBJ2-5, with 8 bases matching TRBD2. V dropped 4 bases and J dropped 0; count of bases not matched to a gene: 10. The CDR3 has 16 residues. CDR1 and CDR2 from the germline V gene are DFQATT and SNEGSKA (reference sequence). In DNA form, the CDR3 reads TGCAGTGCTAATAACGCGCGGGGGGTCTACCAAGAGACCCAGTACTTC. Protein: CSANNARGVYQETQYF.